These 14 T cell receptor beta chains were sequenced from one sample in a study of T cells after yellow fever vaccination. MiXCR, run by TCRdb on the 5' RACE reads, gives a single entry per CDR3 protein. The sample shows over 300,000 distinct CDR3 sequences, 3.6% of them seen only once. The sample in question was PBMCs, obtained on the day of the yellow fever booster vaccination. These TCRs come from a man aged 18 to 29 who received the YFV17D yellow fever vaccine.

The CDR3 coding sequence is TGCAGTGCCGACCCCGGGACAGGGGAGACCCAGTACTTC. The encoded protein is CSADPGTGETQYF. The rearrangement joins TRBV20-1 to TRBJ2-5, with TRBD1 matching 9 bases. Germline V gene sequence: CDR1 DFQATT, CDR2 SNEGSKA (reference sequence). V dropped 6 bases and J dropped 5; count of bases not matched to a gene: 7. The CDR3 is 13 residues long.

In its sample, this clonotype was seen a few times. V is TRBV7-2 and J is TRBJ2-5, with TRBD2 identical over 8 bases. The CDR3 is 16 residues long. Trimming cost V 5 bases and J 2 bases; bases outside gene matches: 10. Germline V gene sequence: CDR1 SGHTA, CDR2 FQGNSA. DNA for the CDR3: TGTGCCAGCAGCCGACATTTCGGGGGGGCTCAAGAGACCCAGTACTTC. Its protein is CASSRHFGGAQETQYF.

This chain links TRBV7-2 with TRBJ1-2, with 8 bases aligning to TRBD1. Germline trimming cut 3 bases from V and 8 bases from J; bases unmatched to any gene: 5. The CDR3 length is 13 residues. From germline, CDR1 is SGHTA and CDR2 FQGNSA. This CDR3 is CASSFRGPEGYTF. The CDR3 nucleotides are TGTGCCAGCAGCTTCAGGGGGCCGGAAGGCTACACCTTC.

The chain employs TRBV12-5 and TRBJ2-7; the D call may be TRBD1 or TRBD2 (5 bases each). Germline values: CDR1 LGHNT, CDR2 FRNRAP. V was pared by 0 bases and J by 2 bases, with 17 bases between. CDR3 length equals 17 residues. As DNA, the CDR3 is TGTGCTAGTGGTTTGGTACGATTGACAGCGGAACCCTACGAGCAGTACTTC. This sequence encodes CASGLVRLTAEPYEQYF.

The chain links TRBV7-2 to TRBJ2-2; 9 positions match TRBD1. J gave up 0 bases and V 1 base, and 6 bases lay outside the gene matches. CDR3 length: 18 residues. Looked up from germline, CDR1 is SGHTA and CDR2 is FQGNSA. CDR3 sequence reads: CASSLDGTGYSNTGELFF. The CDR3 DNA sequence: TGTGCCAGCAGCTTAGACGGGACAGGGTATTCGAACACCGGGGAGCTGTTTTTT. The complete variable domain, with remaining parts taken from reference TRBV7-2 and TRBJ2-2, reads GAGVSQSPSNKVTEKGKDVELRCDPISGHTALYWYRQSLGQGLEFLIYFQGNSAPDKSGLPSDRFSAERTGGSVSTLTIQRTQQEDSAVYLCASSLDGTGYSNTGELFFGEGSRLTVL.

There are many counts of this clonotype. The V and J genes are TRBV6-2 or TRBV6-3 and TRBJ2-7, with unresolved D. CDR3 length: 13 amino acids. Germline-derived CDR1 and CDR2 are MNHEY and SVGEGT. V was pared by 0 bases and J by 2 bases, with 5 bases between. The DNA for the CDR3 is TGTGCCAGCAGTTACTCGACAACCTACGAGCAGTACTTC. Its protein product is CASSYSTTYEQYF.

This clonotype has a count of ten or more. The chain couples TRBV18 to TRBJ1-2; 8 nucleotides agree with TRBD1. Per germline, CDR1 KGHSH and CDR2 LQKENI. V was pared by 7 bases and J by 3 bases, with 10 bases of the junction left unmatched. The CDR3 consists of 15 residues. CDR3 DNA sequence: TGTGCCAGCTTTTCGACAGGGGACGGCGACTATGGCTACACCTTC. Translation: CASFSTGDGDYGYTF. The whole variable domain, filled in from reference TRBV18 and TRBJ1-2, reads NAGVMQNPRHLVRRRGQEARLRCSPMKGHSHVYWYRQLPEEGLKFMVYLQKENIIDESGMPKERFSAEFPKEGPSILRIQQVVRGDSAAYFCASFSTGDGDYGYTFGSGTRLTVV.

This clonotype was counted ten times or more. The CDR3 DNA follows: TGTGCCATCAGTGAGCCGGGGACAGACACTTATGGCTACACCTTC. It yields the protein CAISEPGTDTYGYTF. The rearrangement uses TRBV10-3 and TRBJ1-2; 7 nucleotides match TRBD1. The CDR3 is made up of 15 amino acids. Trimming cost V 2 bases and J 5 bases; bases outside gene matches: 8. Germline-derived CDR1 and CDR2 are ENHRY and SYGVKD.

This clonotype showed up just a few times. The chain uses TRBV20-1 and TRBJ1-6, with TRBD1 as a possible D gene (6 bases). The germline V and J ends were trimmed by 0 bases and 5 bases, with 20 bases remaining between them. Germline V gene data show CDR1 as DFQATT and CDR2 as SNEGSKA (reference sequence). This CDR3 comprises 18 residues. As DNA, the CDR3 is TGCAGTGCTAGAGAGGGTGGGGGGCGACGCATTCATAATTCACCCCTCCACTTT. It encodes CSAREGGGRRIHNSPLHF.

The chain employs TRBV6-1 and TRBJ1-5; 9 nucleotides match TRBD1. Germline V gene sequence: CDR1 MNHNS, CDR2 SASEGT. V shed 6 bases and J 1 base; nucleotides not matched to a gene: 10. This CDR3 contains 17 residues. CDR3 DNA: TGTGCCAGCAGCCCACTACCCGGGACAGGGAGCAATCAGCCCCAGCATTTT. This gives the protein CASSPLPGTGSNQPQHF.

The chain recombines TRBV4-2 with TRBJ1-2; TRBD1 aligns across 9 bases. The CDR3 runs to 18 residues. The germline gives CDR1 LGHNA, CDR2 YNFKEQ. Trimming removed 4 bases from V and 2 bases from J; junction bases left unmatched: 14. The CDR3 reads CASSPSWGTGTSNYGYTF. CDR3 DNA: TGTGCCAGCAGCCCCTCTTGGGGGACAGGGACATCAAACTATGGCTACACCTTC.

The chain is built from TRBV12-3 or TRBV12-4 and TRBJ2-5; D is undetermined. The V and J ends lost 4 bases and 0 bases respectively, with 15 bases between them. This CDR3 region has 16 residues. The CDR3 reads CASSSRIMPDQETQYF. CDR3 DNA sequence: TGTGCCAGCAGTTCTCGGATAATGCCGGACCAAGAGACCCAGTACTTC.

Notes on this clonotype: A much bigger clone sits one base away, suggesting this may be a read error. The chain carries TRBV4-3 and TRBJ1-1; possibly TRBD1 for D (6 bases). Trimming shortened V by 1 base and J by 1 base, and 28 bases separated the two germline ends. This CDR3 spans 21 amino acids. The germline V gene encodes CDR1 LGHNA and CDR2 YSLEER. The CDR3 DNA follows: TGCGCCAGCAGCCAAGCCCTACCCCGGGGACACCCTGCCCCTTCGAACACTGAAGCTTTCTTT. Its protein is CASSQALPRGHPAPSNTEAFF.

This clonotype came up a few times. The chain combines TRBV7-3 with TRBJ2-3; 11 nucleotides align to TRBD2. This CDR3 has 16 residues. Trimming removed 0 bases from V and 5 bases from J; junction bases left unmatched: 4. In germline, CDR1 is SGHTA, CDR2 FQGTGA. The CDR3 loop reads CASSLTTSGEVDTQYF. The CDR3 DNA reads as TGTGCCAGCAGCTTAACGACTAGCGGGGAAGTAGATACGCAGTATTTT.